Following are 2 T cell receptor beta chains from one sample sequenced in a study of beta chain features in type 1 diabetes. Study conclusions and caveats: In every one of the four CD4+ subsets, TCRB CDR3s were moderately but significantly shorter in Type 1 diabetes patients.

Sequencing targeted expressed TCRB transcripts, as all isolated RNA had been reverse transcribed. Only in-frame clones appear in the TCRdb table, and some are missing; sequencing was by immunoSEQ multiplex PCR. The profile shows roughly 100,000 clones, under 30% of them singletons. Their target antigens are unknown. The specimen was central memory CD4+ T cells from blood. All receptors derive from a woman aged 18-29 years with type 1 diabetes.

The CDR3: CASSINSQAGYTF. The CDR3 DNA reads TGTGCCAGTAGTATAAACAGTCAAGCAGGCTACACCTTC. This chain connects TRBV19 to TRBJ1-2; D uncertain. There are 13 residues in the CDR3. The germline V gene has CDR1 LNHDA and CDR2 SQIVND (reference sequence). With 2 bases removed from V and 8 bases from J, the gap between germline ends came to 12 bases.

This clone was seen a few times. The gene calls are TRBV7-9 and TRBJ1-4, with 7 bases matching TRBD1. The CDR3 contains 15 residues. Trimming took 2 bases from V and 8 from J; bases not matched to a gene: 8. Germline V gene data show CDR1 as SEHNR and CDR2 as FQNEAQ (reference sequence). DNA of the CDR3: TGTGCCAGCAGCTTATCTCAGGGGGTTTCGGAAAAACTGTTTTTT. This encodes CASSLSQGVSEKLFF.